This T cell receptor (beta chain) was documented in a study of CD8+CD57+ T cells in acquired aplastic anemia. In the study overall: Recorded DNA amounts for sorted CD4+ and CD8+ cells had an average of approximately 2.9 ug. General study findings and limits: Found in both controls and patients were twenty-nine CD8+ CDR3 sequences.

This clonotype was observed a handful of times. What it recognizes is unknown. Individuals selected for sequencing had exhibited CD8+CD57+ cell expansion on flow cytometry. Germline CDR1 and CDR2: MNHNS and SASEGT. The CDR3 length is 15 residues. Trimming removed 5 bases at V and 7 bases at J, with 18 bases between. CDR3 and TCR beta VDJ profiling relied on genomic DNA as the template. MiXCR, run by TCRdb on the reads, gives a single entry per CDR3 protein. The table lists under 200,000 distinct CDR3 sequences, more than 40% of them singletons. Sequences were obtained from sorted CD4+, CD8+, or CD8+CD57+ T cells (not recorded which) from PBMCs. The chain carries TRBV6-1 and TRBJ1-5, with D possibly TRBD1 on 6 matching bases. The source of this sequence is a human donor with aplastic anemia. In DNA form, the CDR3 reads TGTGCCAGCAGTTCCTTTGTGGGGGCCAAACAGCCCCAGCATTTT. Its protein is CASSSFVGAKQPQHF.